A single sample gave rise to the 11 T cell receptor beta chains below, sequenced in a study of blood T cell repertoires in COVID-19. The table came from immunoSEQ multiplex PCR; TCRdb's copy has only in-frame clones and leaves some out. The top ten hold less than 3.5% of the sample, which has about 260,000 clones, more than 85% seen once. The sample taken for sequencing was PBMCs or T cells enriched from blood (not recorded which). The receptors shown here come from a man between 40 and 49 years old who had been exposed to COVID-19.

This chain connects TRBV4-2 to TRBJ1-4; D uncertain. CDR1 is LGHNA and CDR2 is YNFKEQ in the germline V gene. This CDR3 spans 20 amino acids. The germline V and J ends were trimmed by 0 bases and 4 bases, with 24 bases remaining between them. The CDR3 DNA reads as TGTGCCAGCAGCCAAGATCGTCCCGGACTGATATTGTCTGGTAATGAAAAACTGTTTTTT. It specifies CASSQDRPGLILSGNEKLFF.

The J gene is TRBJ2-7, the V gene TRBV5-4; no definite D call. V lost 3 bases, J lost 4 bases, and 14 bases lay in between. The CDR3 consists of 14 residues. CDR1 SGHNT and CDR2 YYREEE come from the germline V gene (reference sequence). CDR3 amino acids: CASSSGPATYEQYF. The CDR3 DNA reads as TGTGCCAGCAGCTCAGGTCCTGCTACATACGAGCAGTACTTC.

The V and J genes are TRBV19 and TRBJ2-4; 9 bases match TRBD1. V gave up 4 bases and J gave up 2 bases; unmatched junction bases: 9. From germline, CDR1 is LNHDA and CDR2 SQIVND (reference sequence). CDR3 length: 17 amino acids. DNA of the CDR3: TGTGCCAGTAGTAGTGGTCGGGGACAGGGAACCAAAAACATTCAGTACTTC. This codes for CASSSGRGQGTKNIQYF.

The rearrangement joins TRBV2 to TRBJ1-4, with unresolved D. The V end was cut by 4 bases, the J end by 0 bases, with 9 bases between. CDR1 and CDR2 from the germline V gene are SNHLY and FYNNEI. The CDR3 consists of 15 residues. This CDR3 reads CASSGEIATNEKLFF. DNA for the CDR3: TGTGCCAGCAGTGGAGAAATTGCAACTAATGAAAAACTGTTTTTT.

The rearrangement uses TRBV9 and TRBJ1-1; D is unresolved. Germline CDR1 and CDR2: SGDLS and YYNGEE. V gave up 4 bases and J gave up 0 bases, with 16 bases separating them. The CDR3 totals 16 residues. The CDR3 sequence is CASSSHGEEMNTEAFF. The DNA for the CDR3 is TGTGCCAGCAGCTCCCATGGAGAGGAAATGAACACTGAAGCTTTCTTT.

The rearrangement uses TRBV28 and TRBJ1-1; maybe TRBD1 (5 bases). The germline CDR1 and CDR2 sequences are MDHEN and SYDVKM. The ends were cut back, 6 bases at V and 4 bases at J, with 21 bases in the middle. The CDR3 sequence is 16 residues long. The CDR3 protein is CASSPGGGGRTTEAFF. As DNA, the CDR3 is TGTGCCAGCAGCCCCGGGGGAGGAGGACGGACCACTGAAGCTTTCTTT. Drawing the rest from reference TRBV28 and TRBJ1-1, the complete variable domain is DVKVTQSSRYLVKRTGEKVFLECVQDMDHENMFWYRQDPGLGLRLIYFSYDVKMKEKGDIPEGYSVSREKKERFSLILESASTNQTSMYLCASSPGGGGRTTEAFFGQGTRLTVV.

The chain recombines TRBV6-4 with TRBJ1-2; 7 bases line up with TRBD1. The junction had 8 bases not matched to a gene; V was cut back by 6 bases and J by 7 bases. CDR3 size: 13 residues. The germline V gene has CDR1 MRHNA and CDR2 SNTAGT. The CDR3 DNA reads TGTGCCAGCAGCCCCCAAGGGGGCTCTGGCTACACCTTC. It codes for CASSPQGGSGYTF.

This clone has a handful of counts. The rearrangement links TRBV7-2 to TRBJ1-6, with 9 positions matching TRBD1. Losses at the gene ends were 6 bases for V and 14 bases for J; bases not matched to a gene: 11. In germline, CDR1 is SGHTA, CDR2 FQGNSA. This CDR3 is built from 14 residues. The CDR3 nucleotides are TGTGCCAGCAGATTTACAGGGGGCAGTTTTTCCCTCCACTTT. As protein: CASRFTGGSFSLHF. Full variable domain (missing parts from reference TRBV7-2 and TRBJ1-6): GAGVSQSPSNKVTEKGKDVELRCDPISGHTALYWYRQSLGQGLEFLIYFQGNSAPDKSGLPSDRFSAERTGGSVSTLTIQRTQQEDSAVYLCASRFTGGSFSLHFGNGTRLTVT.

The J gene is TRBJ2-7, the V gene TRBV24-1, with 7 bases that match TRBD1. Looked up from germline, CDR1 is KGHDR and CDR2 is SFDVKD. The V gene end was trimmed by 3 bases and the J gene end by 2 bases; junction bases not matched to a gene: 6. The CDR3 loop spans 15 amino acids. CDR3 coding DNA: TGTGCCACCAGTGATACCCACAGGGGTACCTACGAGCAGTACTTC. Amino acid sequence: CATSDTHRGTYEQYF.

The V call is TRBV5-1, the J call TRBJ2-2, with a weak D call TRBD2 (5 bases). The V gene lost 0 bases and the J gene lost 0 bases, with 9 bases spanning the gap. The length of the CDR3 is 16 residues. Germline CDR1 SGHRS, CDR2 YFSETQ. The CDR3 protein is CASSLGGRTNTGELFF. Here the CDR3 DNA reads TGCGCCAGCAGCTTGGGAGGGCGGACGAACACCGGGGAGCTGTTTTTT.

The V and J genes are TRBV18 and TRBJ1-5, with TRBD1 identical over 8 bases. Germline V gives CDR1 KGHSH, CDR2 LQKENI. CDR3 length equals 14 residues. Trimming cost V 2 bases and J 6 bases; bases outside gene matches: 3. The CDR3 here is CASSPTGGVQPQHF. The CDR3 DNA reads TGTGCCAGCTCACCAACAGGGGGTGTTCAGCCCCAGCATTTT.